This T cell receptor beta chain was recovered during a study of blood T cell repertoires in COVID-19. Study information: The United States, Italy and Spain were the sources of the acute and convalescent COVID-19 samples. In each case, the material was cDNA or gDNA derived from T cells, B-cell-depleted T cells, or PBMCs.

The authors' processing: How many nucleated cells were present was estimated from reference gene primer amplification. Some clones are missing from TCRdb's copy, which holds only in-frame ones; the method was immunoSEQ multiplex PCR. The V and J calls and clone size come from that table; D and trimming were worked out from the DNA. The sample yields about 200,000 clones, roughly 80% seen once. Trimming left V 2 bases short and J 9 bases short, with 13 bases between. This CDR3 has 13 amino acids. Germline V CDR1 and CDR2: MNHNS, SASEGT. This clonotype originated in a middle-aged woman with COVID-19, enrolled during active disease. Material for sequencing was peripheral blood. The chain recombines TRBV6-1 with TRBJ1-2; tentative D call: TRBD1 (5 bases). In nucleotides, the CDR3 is TGTGCCAGCAGTGAACAGGGCATAAGGAGCTACACCTTC. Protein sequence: CASSEQGIRSYTF.